This T cell receptor beta chain came from a study of cytomegalovirus exposure and HLA in healthy donors. The study's findings and limits: Earlier results showed most TCR beta V segments being productive about 87% or about 30% of the time.

Researchers ran the PCR with 60 Vbeta and 13 Jbeta primers. Per the study methods: Unique TCR beta chains numbered around 80 million in a later analysis, with roughly 11 million shared. The assay was immunoSEQ multiplex PCR, and TCRdb's table has in-frame clones only and misses some. V and J calls and clone size are as listed in that table; D and trimming were resolved from the DNA. The sample lists fewer than 150,000 clones, approximately 79% occurring once. On this clone: Its antigen is unidentified.

CDR3 size: 16 residues. Between the trimmed V and J ends, which lost 6 bases and 5 bases, there was a span of 20 bases. Germline V CDR1 and CDR2: MNHEY, SMNVEV (reference sequence). The V call is TRBV27, the J call TRBJ2-1; TRBD2 might be the D (7 bases). The source is a female donor in good health and CMV-seronegative. The sample was PBMCs. The DNA of the CDR3 is TGTGCCAGCAGCCCCTGGGACACGGGGGGAGACAATGAGCAGTTCTTC. Residues: CASSPWDTGGDNEQFF.